One and the same sample provided the 29 T cell receptor beta chains below, sequenced in a study of blood T cell repertoires in COVID-19 (TCRdb year 2020). Library preparation employed the immunoSEQ multiplex PCR assay. What TCRdb holds here is the immuneACCESS table cut down to in-frame rearrangements. Part of the clones is not present; checked against another copy, under half of the missing clones reflect an unresolved V gene, and the others are unexplained. In this sample the table shows some 160,000 clones, around 84% of which occur a single time. The ten most abundant clones make up roughly 8.6% of the sample. Sequencing was done on a sample of PBMCs or T cells enriched from blood (not recorded which). These receptor sequences come from a woman aged 50 to 65 who had recovered from COVID-19.

This chain connects TRBV10-3 to TRBJ1-5; D may be TRBD1 (5 bases). This CDR3 spans 15 amino acids. The V and J ends lost 0 bases and 11 bases respectively, with 17 bases between them. The germline gives CDR1 ENHRY, CDR2 SYGVKD. The CDR3 nucleotides are TGTGCCATCAGTGAGTCGTCAGGGCCCTCGCAGGCCCAGCATTTT. It specifies CAISESSGPSQAQHF.

This chain uses TRBV25-1 with TRBJ1-2; the match to TRBD1 covers 11 bases. CDR3 length: 13 amino acids. Germline V gene data show CDR1 as MGHDK and CDR2 as SYGVNS. Germline trimming cut 4 bases from V and 5 bases from J; bases unmatched to any gene: 0. CDR3 sequence (DNA): TGTGCCAGCAGTGGGGACAGGGGGTATGGCTACACCTTC. It codes for CASSGDRGYGYTF.

The V gene is TRBV5-6, the J gene TRBJ2-5; 9 bases align to TRBD2. Germline assignment: CDR1 SGHDT and CDR2 YYEEEE. J gave up 4 bases and V 6 bases, and 10 bases lay outside the gene matches. This CDR3 spans 15 amino acids. CDR3 in amino acids: CASTSIAGEVETQYF. The DNA for the CDR3 is TGTGCCAGCACCTCGATAGCGGGAGAGGTAGAGACCCAGTACTTC.

This chain uses TRBV6-2 or TRBV6-3 with TRBJ2-4; TRBD2 agrees at 8 bases. The germline gives CDR1 MNHEY, CDR2 SVGEGT. V dropped 4 bases and J dropped 7; count of bases not matched to a gene: 6. This CDR3 region has 14 residues. CDR3 in DNA: TGTGCCAGCAGTTCCGGGGGCGGGAGGAACATTCAGTACTTC. It encodes CASSSGGGRNIQYF.

The rearrangement uses TRBV3-1 (or the pseudogene TRBV3-2) and TRBJ2-2, with D maybe TRBD2 (5 bases). The CDR3 runs 18 residues. V was cut by 4 bases and J by 0 bases, with 18 bases left in between. The germline gives CDR1 LGHDT, CDR2 YNNKEL (reference sequence). The CDR3 is CASSPFADSTANTGELFF. CDR3 bases: TGTGCCAGCAGCCCTTTCGCGGACTCAACCGCGAACACCGGGGAGCTGTTTTTT.

The V and J genes are TRBV7-9 and TRBJ1-1; D not certain. Trimming cost V 3 bases and J 1 base, with 6 bases left between them. This CDR3 is 13 amino acids long. CDR1 and CDR2 (germline): SEHNR, FQNEAQ (reference sequence). In nucleotides, the CDR3 is TGTGCCAGCAGCTTGAGATGGAACACTGAAGCTTTCTTT. Translated, it gives CASSLRWNTEAFF.

The V gene is TRBV7-2, the J gene TRBJ2-3; possibly TRBD2 for D (7 bases). The CDR3 sequence is 16 residues long. Trimming shortened V by 5 bases and J by 2 bases, and 17 bases separated the two germline ends. Germline CDR1 and CDR2: SGHTA and FQGNSA. The CDR3 DNA follows: TGTGCCAGCAGCCGCCGACTGGGGGGGGCCACAGATACGCAGTATTTT. Amino acids: CASSRRLGGATDTQYF.

The CDR3 bases are TGTGCCAGCAGCTTCGAGTATCTGGGGGGCACCTTC. Translated, it gives CASSFEYLGGTF. This chain joins TRBV7-9 and TRBJ1-2; perhaps TRBD1 as D (5 bases). The V gene's germline CDR1 is SEHNR and CDR2 FQNEAQ (reference sequence). Trimming took 3 bases from V and 13 from J, leaving 15 bases between them. CDR3 length: 12 amino acids.

V usage is TRBV4-3 and J usage is TRBJ1-2; a weak D match, TRBD1 (5 bases). Germline CDR1 reads LGHNA; CDR2 reads YSLEER. The CDR3 is 16 amino acids. Trimming removed 3 bases at V and 5 bases at J, with 19 bases between. This chain's CDR3 is CASSHDDRRPSYGYTF. Here the CDR3 DNA reads TGCGCCAGCAGCCATGATGACAGACGGCCTTCTTATGGCTACACCTTC.

The J gene is TRBJ2-7, the V gene TRBV7-2; D might be TRBD2 (6 bases). Germline loops: CDR1 SGHTA, CDR2 FQGNSA. This CDR3 is 15 amino acids long. Trimming left V 7 bases short and J 0 bases short, with 16 bases between. The CDR3 DNA follows: TGTGCCAGCACCTGGGACTGGACGAGCTCCTACGAGCAGTACTTC. This encodes CASTWDWTSSYEQYF.

V usage is TRBV25-1 and J usage is TRBJ2-5; D unresolved. CDR3 length equals 15 residues. Per the germline V gene, CDR1 is MGHDK and CDR2 is SYGVNS. V was shortened by 4 bases and J by 2 bases, with 14 bases between the two germline ends. CDR3 bases: TGTGCCAGCAGTGCGACGACTGTCCGACAAGAGACCCAGTACTTC. This codes for CASSATTVRQETQYF.

This clone was observed a single time. The chain couples TRBV7-2 to TRBJ2-3; TRBD2 matches at 8 bases. Unmatched junction bases numbered 5, after V lost 2 bases and J lost 4 bases. Per germline, CDR1 SGHTA and CDR2 FQGNSA. CDR3 length equals 15 residues. CDR3 amino acids: CASSLTGGIPDTQYF. In DNA form, the CDR3 reads TGTGCCAGCAGCTTAACGGGAGGGATCCCAGATACGCAGTATTTT.

The V call is TRBV10-3, the J call TRBJ2-5; D is possibly TRBD2 (7 bases). CDR3 size: 15 residues. Germline CDR1 ENHRY, CDR2 SYGVKD. Trimming cost V 3 bases and J 1 base, with 12 bases left between them. The CDR3 loop is CAISEGGGAQETQYF. CDR3 DNA: TGTGCCATCAGTGAAGGGGGAGGGGCCCAAGAGACCCAGTACTTC.

Only one count was recorded for this clone. CDR3 nucleotide sequence: TGTGCTAGTGGCCGTGGACAGGCTGAAGCTTTCTTT. Its protein product is CASGRGQAEAFF. The chain links TRBV12-5 to TRBJ1-1; 7 bases agree with TRBD1. CDR3 length equals 12 residues. CDR1 and CDR2 from the germline V gene are LGHNT and FRNRAP. V trimming: 6 bases; J trimming: 6 bases; junction bases outside the gene matches: 4. Looking up the rest from reference TRBV12-5 and TRBJ1-1 gives the full variable domain: DARVTQTPRHKVTEMGQEVTMRCQPILGHNTVFWYRQTMMQGLELLAYFRNRAPLDDSGMPKDRFSAEMPDATLATLKIQPSEPRDSAVYFCASGRGQAEAFFGQGTRLTVV.

The chain combines TRBV6-5 with TRBJ2-3; no clear D. The CDR3 length is 16 residues. Germline CDR1 is MNHEY and CDR2 is SVGAGI. Trimming cost V 2 bases and J 2 bases, with 14 bases left between them. CDR3 in amino acids: CASSYSGPPHTDTQYF. In DNA, the CDR3 is TGTGCCAGCAGTTACAGTGGCCCACCGCACACAGATACGCAGTATTTT.

The chain carries TRBV4-1 and TRBJ1-4; 10 bases align to TRBD1. The junction had 8 bases not matched to a gene; V was cut back by 4 bases and J by 6 bases. The CDR3 runs 16 residues. CDR1 and CDR2 from the germline V gene are MGHRA and YSYEKL. This chain's CDR3 is CASSLRPGTGDEKLFF. In DNA, the CDR3 is TGCGCCAGCAGCCTAAGACCCGGGACAGGGGATGAAAAACTGTTTTTT.

The chain recombines TRBV7-8 with TRBJ2-7; D might be TRBD1 (6 bases). This CDR3 has 13 residues. Trimming stripped 6 bases from V and 9 bases from J, with 18 bases between. CDR1 and CDR2 (germline): SGHVS, FQNEAQ. The CDR3 sequence is CASRRDNRGAQYF. In DNA form, the CDR3 reads TGTGCCAGCAGACGGGACAATCGCGGCGCGCAGTACTTC. The full variable domain, completed using reference TRBV7-8 and TRBJ2-7, is GAGVSQSPRYKVAKRGQDVALRCDPISGHVSLFWYQQALGQGPEFLTYFQNEAQLDKSGLPSDRFFAERPEGSVSTLKIQRTQQEDSAVYLCASRRDNRGAQYFGPGTRLTVT.

The rearrangement uses TRBV5-1 and TRBJ1-5; TRBD1 is a possible D gene (5 bases). V shed 6 bases and J shed 7 bases, with 20 bases lying between them. The CDR3 totals 15 residues. CDR1 and CDR2 (germline): SGHRS, YFSETQ. The CDR3 is CASKKDTGFGQPQHF. The DNA for the CDR3 is TGCGCCAGCAAAAAGGACACAGGTTTCGGGCAGCCCCAGCATTTT.

V gene TRBV19 combines with J gene TRBJ2-1; weak D call: TRBD2 (6 bases). Trimming took off 2 bases at V and 4 bases at J, with 9 bases between the two ends. This CDR3 is 14 amino acids long. Per the germline V gene, CDR1 is LNHDA and CDR2 is SQIVND (reference sequence). The CDR3 region is CASSIREIYNEQFF. In nucleotides, the CDR3 is TGTGCCAGTAGTATACGGGAGATATACAATGAGCAGTTCTTC. Supplemented by reference TRBV19 and TRBJ2-1, the full variable domain reads DGGITQSPKYLFRKEGQNVTLSCEQNLNHDAMYWYRQDPGQGLRLIYYSQIVNDFQKGDIAEGYSVSREKKESFPLTVTSAQKNPTAFYLCASSIREIYNEQFFGPGTRLTVL.

The J gene is TRBJ1-2, the V gene TRBV18; no firm D call. The CDR3 has 14 residues. The V gene lost 6 bases and the J gene lost 5 bases, with 16 bases spanning the gap. Per the germline V gene, CDR1 is KGHSH and CDR2 is LQKENI. This chain's CDR3 is CASSQLTREYGYTF. The CDR3 nucleotides are TGTGCCAGCTCTCAACTGACTAGGGAGTATGGCTACACCTTC.

The V gene is TRBV27, the J gene TRBJ1-1, with D possibly being TRBD1 (6 bases). CDR1 MNHEY and CDR2 SMNVEV come from the germline V gene (reference sequence). The V and J ends lost 6 bases and 4 bases respectively, with 21 bases between them. This CDR3 has 16 amino acids. For the CDR3, the DNA is TGTGCCAGCAGCGCACCCAGGGGCCGACGGGGCACTGAAGCTTTCTTT. Translating gives CASSAPRGRRGTEAFF.

This chain connects TRBV11-3 to TRBJ2-2; TRBD2 aligns across 12 bases. This CDR3 is 17 amino acids long. CDR1 and CDR2 from the germline V gene are SGHNT and YENEEA. With 0 bases clipped from V and 6 bases from J, the junction kept 5 bases outside the gene matches. The CDR3 spells CASSLDSTSGGPGELFF. The DNA for the CDR3 is TGTGCCAGCAGCTTAGATTCGACTAGCGGGGGCCCCGGGGAGCTGTTTTTT.

V and J are TRBV7-2 and TRBJ2-1; the match to TRBD1 covers 8 bases. CDR1 and CDR2 (germline): SGHTA, FQGNSA. Trimming removed 4 bases from V and 7 bases from J; junction bases left unmatched: 9. The CDR3 sequence is 15 residues long. CDR3 sequence reads: CASSSSGGLGNEQFF. DNA of the CDR3: TGTGCCAGCAGCTCCTCAGGGGGCCTAGGAAATGAGCAGTTCTTC. Filled out from reference TRBV7-2 and TRBJ2-1, the complete variable domain reads GAGVSQSPSNKVTEKGKDVELRCDPISGHTALYWYRQSLGQGLEFLIYFQGNSAPDKSGLPSDRFSAERTGGSVSTLTIQRTQQEDSAVYLCASSSSGGLGNEQFFGPGTRLTVL.

This chain joins TRBV18 and TRBJ2-3; 8 positions agree with TRBD1. Losses at the gene ends were 6 bases for V and 5 bases for J; bases not matched to a gene: 10. This CDR3 is built from 15 residues. The germline V gene encodes CDR1 KGHSH and CDR2 LQKENI. This chain's CDR3 is CASSSQQGEGDTQYF. CDR3 DNA: TGTGCCAGCTCTTCCCAACAGGGGGAAGGAGATACGCAGTATTTT.

This chain connects TRBV6-2 or TRBV6-3 to TRBJ1-5; D remains unclear. V was trimmed by 2 bases and J by 0 bases, leaving 11 bases between them. CDR3 length: 16 amino acids. Germline lookup yields CDR1 MNHEY and CDR2 SVGEGT. CDR3 sequence (DNA): TGTGCCAGCAGTTACCGATACAGTGATAGCAATCAGCCCCAGCATTTT. Translating it yields CASSYRYSDSNQPQHF.

This clone appeared a single time. This rearrangement joins TRBV3-1 (or the pseudogene TRBV3-2) to TRBJ2-5, with TRBD1 matching 8 bases. From germline, CDR1 is LGHDT and CDR2 YNNKEL (reference sequence). V lost 3 bases to trimming and J lost 5 bases; unmatched junction nucleotides: 5. CDR3 length: 14 residues. The CDR3 region is CASSHGQGWETQYF. DNA of the CDR3: TGTGCCAGCAGCCATGGACAGGGTTGGGAGACCCAGTACTTC.

The CDR3 nucleotides are TGTGCCAGCAGTTACTCGAAGGTTGGGCTGGCCACCTACGAGCAGTACTTC. This gives the protein CASSYSKVGLATYEQYF. The chain carries TRBV6-2 or TRBV6-3 and TRBJ2-7; D gene unclear. CDR3 length equals 17 residues. From germline, CDR1 is MNHEY and CDR2 SVGEGT. V shed 0 bases and J shed 2 bases, with 17 bases lying between them.

The CDR3 region has the DNA TGTGCCAGCACCCGGGACAGGGTCAGCGAGCAGTACTTC. Amino acids: CASTRDRVSEQYF. The chain employs TRBV18 and TRBJ2-7; 9 nucleotides match TRBD1. The CDR3 consists of 13 residues. Germline lookup yields CDR1 KGHSH and CDR2 LQKENI. V lost 8 bases, J lost 6 bases, and 8 bases stayed unmatched.

CDR3 amino acids: CASSYGPLIWNSPLHF. In nucleotides, the CDR3 is TGTGCCAGCAGTTACGGGCCGCTGATATGGAATTCACCCCTCCACTTT. The genes are TRBV6-5 and TRBJ1-6; D call uncertain. In germline, CDR1 is MNHEY, CDR2 SVGAGI. Trimming took off 2 bases at V and 7 bases at J, with 15 bases between the two ends. CDR3 length equals 16 residues.